This T cell receptor beta chain was identified in a study of blood T cell repertoires in COVID-19. About the study: Researchers got acute and convalescent COVID-19 samples from the United States, Italy and Spain.

The CDR3 is 15 amino acids. CDR1 LNHDA and CDR2 SQIVND come from the germline V gene (reference sequence). V was shortened by 7 bases and J by 4 bases, with 19 bases between the two germline ends. How the authors handled the data: Estimation of nucleated cell counts relied on the amplification of reference gene primers. Profiling relied on immunoSEQ multiplex PCR, and the TCRdb table lists in-frame clones only, not all of them. For V, J and clone size, that table is used; D and trimming come from the DNA. The table has approximately 19,000 clones, about nine tenths seen once; the top ten hold 4.5% to 5.5%.

The sample was peripheral blood. This chain connects TRBV19 to TRBJ1-2, with D possibly being TRBD1 (6 bases). The receptor was isolated from a human donor in a cohort sampled during active COVID-19. The CDR3 spells CASTPVGQRGYGYTF. CDR3 DNA sequence: TGTGCCAGTACCCCCGTCGGACAGCGAGGCTATGGCTACACCTTC.